These T cell receptor beta chains were read from a single sample in a study of T-cell memory formation after mild COVID-19. TCRdb reprocessed the 5' RACE reads with MiXCR, giving one entry per CDR3 protein. The sample has a few hundred thousand distinct CDR3 sequences, around 15% seen once. The sample taken for sequencing was PBMCs or a T cell subset sorted from them (not recorded which). These receptors came from a man aged 18 to 35 who had mild COVID-19 (a few samples of this study predate the infection). Cell type and time point are not known. Both conserved end residues are part of each CDR3. The D gene is left open where the match is weak. Clone size, where shown, is once, few, many, or a class for clones that have expanded.

clone_size	d_call	v_call	j_call	cdr3_nt	cdr3_aa
.	TRBD2	TRBV7-2	TRBJ2-1	TGTGCCAGCAGCTTACTAGCGGGGGGATCCTATGAGCAGTTCTTC	CASSLLAGGSYEQFF
.	.	TRBV12-3/TRBV12-4	TRBJ1-2	TGTGCCAGCAGTTTTGGGAGCAGCCAGCATAAGCCCTATGGCTACACCTTC	CASSFGSSQHKPYGYTF
few	TRBD1	TRBV15	TRBJ1-2	TGTGCCACCAGCAGGGACAGGGTAGGCTATGGCTACACCTTC	CATSRDRVGYGYTF
few	.	TRBV3-1	TRBJ1-1	TGTGCCAGCAGCCACCGTGCAGCAGACACTGAAGCTTTCTTT	CASSHRAADTEAFF
.	.	TRBV20-1	TRBJ1-4	TGCAGTGCTAGAAGGGTGAATGAAAAACTGTTTTTT	CSARRVNEKLFF
.	TRBD1	TRBV7-7	TRBJ2-5	TGTGCCAGCAGCCTCGCCGGGACAGGGGTCCAAGAGACCCAGTACTTC	CASSLAGTGVQETQYF
.	.	TRBV3-1	TRBJ2-7	TGTGCCAGCAGCCGATCTAGACAGGTCTACGAGCAGTACTTC	CASSRSRQVYEQYF
few	.	TRBV6-5	TRBJ1-3	TGTGCCAGTACGGCAGGCGCGCGTGGAAACACCATATATTTT	CASTAGARGNTIYF
few	.	TRBV4-3	TRBJ2-5	TGCGCCAGCAGCCCCTTTTTTGGAGTAGCCGGAGAGACCCAGTACTTC	CASSPFFGVAGETQYF
few	.	TRBV12-3/TRBV12-4	TRBJ2-3	TGTGCCAGCAGGCAGACAGATACGCAGTATTTT	CASRQTDTQYF
few	.	TRBV6-1	TRBJ1-2	TGTGCCAGCAGCCCCATTTTGTCCCATAACTATGGCTACACCTTC	CASSPILSHNYGYTF
few	TRBD2	TRBV3-1	TRBJ2-3	TGTGCCAGCAGCCAACCAACTAGCGGGGTAACAGATACGCAGTATTTT	CASSQPTSGVTDTQYF
few	.	TRBV7-2	TRBJ1-1	TGTGCCAGCAGCTTAGCGCCGGGGGGGAACACTGAAGCTTTCTTT	CASSLAPGGNTEAFF
few	TRBD2	TRBV5-1	TRBJ2-3	TGCGCCAGCAGCTTGAAAGCGGGGGGGTCAGATACGCAGTATTTT	CASSLKAGGSDTQYF
.	.	TRBV13	TRBJ2-7	TGTGCCAGCAGGCGGGCGGACAGAGCCTACGAGCAGTACTTC	CASRRADRAYEQYF
few	TRBD1	TRBV12-3/TRBV12-4	TRBJ1-1	TGTGCCAGCACACCTGCCCAACCCAGGGGGCTCGGTGTTCTGAACACTGAAGCTTTCTTT	CASTPAQPRGLGVLNTEAFF
.	.	TRBV12-3/TRBV12-4	TRBJ1-6	TGTGCCAGCAGTTTAATGGCAGGCGTCTATAATTCACCCCTCCACTTT	CASSLMAGVYNSPLHF
.	.	TRBV10-2	TRBJ1-1	TGCGCCAGCAGTGATGGGGGGGCAAACACTGAAGCTTTCTTT	CASSDGGANTEAFF
.	.	TRBV6-5	TRBJ1-2	TGTGCCAGCAGTTACGCGGGCGGCTATGGCTACACCTTC	CASSYAGGYGYTF
.	.	TRBV30	TRBJ2-6	TGTGCCTGGAGTCCATACTCTGACGGATTAGTACTCTCTGGGGCCAACGTCCTGACTTTC	CAWSPYSDGLVLSGANVLTF
once	.	TRBV20-1	TRBJ1-5	TGCAGTGCCGTGATACCCGGTCAGCCCCAGCATTTT	CSAVIPGQPQHF
few	.	TRBV4-1	TRBJ2-5	TGCGCCAGCAGCCGCGGGGAATGGACTCAAGAGACCCAGTACTTC	CASSRGEWTQETQYF
few	.	TRBV11-2	TRBJ1-1	TGTGCCAGCAGCTCCGTACGGGGGAACACTGAAGCTTTCTTT	CASSSVRGNTEAFF
many	.	TRBV4-1	TRBJ1-1	TGCGCCAGCAGCCAAGGGGGGGTAAAGCCTTTCTTT	CASSQGGVKPFF
few	.	TRBV25-1	TRBJ2-5	TGTGCCAGCAGTGGATGGGCAGGGGAAGAGACCCAGTACTTC	CASSGWAGEETQYF
.	.	TRBV7-9	TRBJ1-5	TGTGCCAGCAGCTTACCCCCTGGGCAGCCCCAGCATTTT	CASSLPPGQPQHF
many	TRBD2	TRBV11-2	TRBJ2-3	TGTGCCAGCAGCTTGGCGCTAGCGGGGGGCACAGATACGCAGTATTTT	CASSLALAGGTDTQYF
few	.	TRBV7-2	TRBJ1-6	TGTGCCAGCAGCCCAGGCGGGGGAGGTTCACCCCTCCACTTT	CASSPGGGGSPLHF
many	.	TRBV12-3/TRBV12-4	TRBJ2-2	TGTGCCAGCAGTTTAGCGACAGTGAACACCGGGGAGCTGTTTTTT	CASSLATVNTGELFF
few	.	TRBV7-2	TRBJ1-1	TGTGCCAGCAGCTTAGTTCGAGGGGGGGAAGCTTTCTTT	CASSLVRGGEAFF
.	.	TRBV19	TRBJ2-5	TGTGCCAGTAGTCCCCCGGGGCCCCTAGGGGAGACCCAGTACTTC	CASSPPGPLGETQYF
few	.	TRBV6-4	TRBJ2-1	TGTGCCAGCAGTGAGGAGGGGGGGCCCAACAATGAGCAGTTCTTC	CASSEEGGPNNEQFF
few	TRBD1	TRBV4-1	TRBJ1-4	TGCGCCAGCAGCCAACGCCGCGGACAGGGTGAAGAAAAACTGTTTTTT	CASSQRRGQGEEKLFF
.	TRBD1	TRBV19	TRBJ1-1	TGTGCCAGCGGGACAGGGCCAGAAGCTTTCTTT	CASGTGPEAFF
.	.	TRBV4-3	TRBJ2-1	TGCGCCAGCAGGAAGACGCGGAGCTCCTACAATGAGCAGTTCTTC	CASRKTRSSYNEQFF
few	TRBD1	TRBV28	TRBJ1-5	TGTGCCAGCCTTTTTGGACAGGGGACTAAGCCCCAGCATTTT	CASLFGQGTKPQHF
few	.	TRBV5-6	TRBJ1-3	TGTGCCAGCAGCTTGGCCGGTCTATCTGGAAACACCATATATTTT	CASSLAGLSGNTIYF
few	TRBD2	TRBV20-1	TRBJ2-1	TGCAGTGCTAGAGATCTTAGCGGGGGGGCAAATGAGCAGTTCTTC	CSARDLSGGANEQFF
.	TRBD1	TRBV4-3	TRBJ2-3	TGCGCCAGAGGACAGGGTAGAACAGATACGCAGTATTTT	CARGQGRTDTQYF
.	.	TRBV6-5	TRBJ1-1	TGTGCCAGCAGGTGGTCTGGGAACACTGAAGCTTTCTTT	CASRWSGNTEAFF
.	.	TRBV4-2	TRBJ2-3	TGTGCCAGCAATTTCGGCCAAAGCACAGATACGCAGTATTTT	CASNFGQSTDTQYF
.	.	TRBV7-9	TRBJ1-2	TGTGCCAGCAGCTTAGATCTAGGGTTCAACGGCTACACCTTC	CASSLDLGFNGYTF
.	.	TRBV4-1	TRBJ2-3	TGCGCCAGCAGCAACCCGCAGCAGCGGCTCACAGATACACAGTATTTT	CASSNPQQRLTDTQYF
few	.	TRBV5-8	TRBJ2-3	TGTGCCAGCAGCTTGGGGTATTCCGGGGTGGCGGATACGCAGTATTTT	CASSLGYSGVADTQYF
.	.	TRBV6-2/TRBV6-3	TRBJ2-5	TGTGCCAGCAGTTATCAGGGGGGTCGAGAGACCCAGTACTTC	CASSYQGGRETQYF
.	TRBD1	TRBV20-1	TRBJ1-6	TGCAGTGGTACAACAGGGGGTAATTCACCCCTCCACTTT	CSGTTGGNSPLHF
many	.	TRBV12-3/TRBV12-4	TRBJ2-5	TGTGCCAGCGGGCTAGACCAAGAGACCCAGTACTTC	CASGLDQETQYF
few	.	TRBV12-3/TRBV12-4	TRBJ2-7	TGTGCCAGCAGTTTAGTCAACACCGCCTACGAGCAGTACTTC	CASSLVNTAYEQYF
.	.	TRBV12-3/TRBV12-4	TRBJ1-4	TGTGCCAGCAGGGAGTGGGGTACTAATGAAAAACTGTTTTTT	CASREWGTNEKLFF
.	.	TRBV5-1	TRBJ2-7	TGCGCCAGCAGCTTGCTAGGGTATTCCTACGAGCAGTACTTC	CASSLLGYSYEQYF
many	TRBD1	TRBV5-1	TRBJ1-5	TGCGCCAGCAGCTTGCAGGGGGCAAGCAATCAGCCCCAGCATTTT	CASSLQGASNQPQHF